A selection of T cell receptor beta chains follows, all from one sample in a study of CD8+CD57+ T cells in acquired aplastic anemia. TCRdb called the reads again in MiXCR, with one record for every CDR3 protein. Here the sample spans 250,000 to 300,000 distinct CDR3 sequences, about 56% being singletons. Sample: sorted CD4+, CD8+, or CD8+CD57+ T cells (not recorded which) from PBMCs. All receptors come from a human donor with severe aplastic anemia or a healthy control (not recorded which). Both conserved end residues are part of each CDR3. The order of the fields is D gene, V gene, J gene, CDR3 length, clone size, CDR3 DNA, CDR3 protein. The D gene is left open where the match is weak. Clone size appears in some rows only: once, few, many, or a class for an expanded clone.

D: TRBD2; V: TRBV7-8; J: TRBJ2-1; length: 17; size: .; DNA: TGCGCCAGCAGCTCCCTAGCGGGAATGCGGACCTACAATGAGCAGTTCTTC; CDR3: CASSSLAGMRTYNEQFF
D: .; V: TRBV7-3; J: TRBJ2-5; length: 20; size: .; DNA: TGTGCCAGCAGCTTGCCGTCCACGGGAATGAACACCGGGGAAGGAGAGACCCAGTACTTC; CDR3: CASSLPSTGMNTGEGETQYF
D: .; V: TRBV7-3; J: TRBJ2-5; length: 13; size: many; DNA: TGTGCCAGCAGCCTCCTCACGGGGGAGACCCAGTACTTC; CDR3: CASSLLTGETQYF
D: .; V: TRBV5-1; J: TRBJ2-7; length: 14; size: many; DNA: TGCGCCAGCAGCGAGAGGACTTCCTCCTACGAGCAGTACTTC; CDR3: CASSERTSSYEQYF
D: TRBD2; V: TRBV6-1; J: TRBJ2-5; length: 16; size: .; DNA: TGTGCCAGCAGCGAGCTAGCGGGAGTATCCCAAGAGACCCAGTACTTC; CDR3: CASSELAGVSQETQYF
D: .; V: TRBV18; J: TRBJ2-7; length: 15; size: .; DNA: TGTGCCAGCTCAGCTCTGACGGGGGTATACGACGAGCAGTACTTC; CDR3: CASSALTGVYDEQYF
D: .; V: TRBV15; J: TRBJ1-1; length: 11; size: .; DNA: TGTGCCACCAGCAGAGGGGCTGAAGCTTTCTTT; CDR3: CATSRGAEAFF
D: TRBD2; V: TRBV10-3; J: TRBJ2-1; length: 14; size: once; DNA: TGTGCCATCAGTGAAGGACTAGCAGTCAATGAGCAGTTCTTC; CDR3: CAISEGLAVNEQFF
D: .; V: TRBV20-1; J: TRBJ1-2; length: 14; size: .; DNA: TGCAGTGCTAGGCAACACCTCGGAAACTATGGCTACACCTTC; CDR3: CSARQHLGNYGYTF
D: TRBD1; V: TRBV10-3; J: TRBJ2-1; length: 15; size: .; DNA: TGTGCCATCAGTGGGGGGAGACAGGGGGGAGATGAGCAGTTCTTC; CDR3: CAISGGRQGGDEQFF
D: TRBD2; V: TRBV7-8; J: TRBJ2-3; length: 15; size: .; DNA: TGTGCCAGCAGTTATCAGAGCGGGGGGGCAGATACGCAGTATTTT; CDR3: CASSYQSGGADTQYF
D: .; V: TRBV7-6; J: TRBJ1-1; length: 13; size: many; DNA: TGTGCCAGCAGCCTACAGGGAAGCACTGAAGCTTTCTTT; CDR3: CASSLQGSTEAFF
D: TRBD1; V: TRBV7-2; J: TRBJ2-7; length: 14; size: few; DNA: TGTGCCAGCAGCTCCCGGACAGGGCTAAACGAGCAGTACTTC; CDR3: CASSSRTGLNEQYF
D: TRBD1; V: TRBV19; J: TRBJ1-2; length: 18; size: many; DNA: TGTGCCAGTAGTAACTGGGACAGGGTAAGAAAGGGCACCGATGGCTACACCTTC; CDR3: CASSNWDRVRKGTDGYTF
D: .; V: TRBV7-8; J: TRBJ1-6; length: 14; size: many; DNA: TGTGCCAGCAGCTTGAACTCCTATAATTCACCCCTCCACTTT; CDR3: CASSLNSYNSPLHF
D: .; V: TRBV7-2; J: TRBJ1-5; length: 15; size: .; DNA: TGTGCCAGCAGCCAAGAATGGGGTAGCAATCAGCCCCAGCATTTT; CDR3: CASSQEWGSNQPQHF